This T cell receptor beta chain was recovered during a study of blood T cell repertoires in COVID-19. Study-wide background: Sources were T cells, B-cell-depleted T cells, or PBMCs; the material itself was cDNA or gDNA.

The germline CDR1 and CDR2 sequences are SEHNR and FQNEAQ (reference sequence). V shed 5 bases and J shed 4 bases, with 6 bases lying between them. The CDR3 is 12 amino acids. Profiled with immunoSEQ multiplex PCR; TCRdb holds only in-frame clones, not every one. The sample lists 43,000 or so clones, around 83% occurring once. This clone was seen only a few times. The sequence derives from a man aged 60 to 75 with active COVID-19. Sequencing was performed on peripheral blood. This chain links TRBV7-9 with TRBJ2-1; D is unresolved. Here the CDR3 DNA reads TGTGCCAGCAGCCCAGGATACAATGAGCAGTTCTTC. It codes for CASSPGYNEQFF.